This TCR beta chain was retrieved from a study of T cells in localized non-small cell lung cancer. Study results and caveats: For the top 100 tumor clones, a median approximately 50 also appeared in adjacent lung. Uninvolved adjacent lung had the highest recorded T cell clonality, with tumor below it. There was an association of higher blood T cell density with longer overall survival. Sequence data derive from only one tumor region, so heterogeneity remains possible.

Concerning this clone itself: What it binds is not known.

Measured with immunoSEQ multiplex PCR; TCRdb has only the in-frame clones, and not every one. This table holds approximately 70,000 clones, roughly 90% found once. Germline V gives CDR1 MNHEY, CDR2 SMNVEV (reference sequence). The J segment lost 7 bases and the V segment lost 2 bases, leaving 13 bases of the junction unmatched. The CDR3 extends over 18 amino acids. The receptor's source is a male donor at least 60 years old with stage III squamous cell lung carcinoma. The chain has TRBV27 and TRBJ1-6; TRBD1 aligns across 8 bases. Sample: peripheral blood, taken before any cancer treatment. CDR3 in amino acids: CASSLRARVDRENSPLHF. CDR3 nucleotide sequence: TGTGCCAGCAGTTTAAGGGCTAGGGTGGACAGGGAAAATTCACCCCTCCACTTT.